The 8 T cell receptor beta chains given below trace back to one sample, sequenced in a study of early stage breast cancer tumors. Sequencing used immunoSEQ multiplex PCR; TCRdb keeps in-frame clones, though not all of them. This sample carries 45,000 to 50,000 clones, about 83% of them seen once, and the ten largest clones take 1.3% to 1.5%. Material for sequencing was blood. These receptors came from a person aged 45-65 years with breast cancer.

CDR3 DNA: TGCAGCGTTGACAGGGCCGGCACCGGGGAGCTGTTTTTT. It translates to CSVDRAGTGELFF. This chain uses TRBV29-1 with TRBJ2-2; D may be TRBD1 (5 bases). This CDR3 spans 13 amino acids. Germline assignment: CDR1 SQVTM and CDR2 ANQGSEA. The V end lost 3 bases, the J end lost 4 bases, and 9 bases lay between the germline ends.

The rearrangement uses TRBV30 and TRBJ1-1; possibly TRBD1 for D (6 bases). Germline CDR1 reads GTSNPN; CDR2 reads SVGIG (reference sequence). Trimming pared 3 bases from V and 5 bases from J, leaving 10 bases between. The CDR3 covers 12 residues. The CDR3 region has the DNA TGTGCCTGGAGGAGCAGGGGTACTGAAGCTTTCTTT. Protein: CAWRSRGTEAFF.

There are a few counts of this clone. This chain uses TRBV7-2 with TRBJ2-7; no definite D call. V was trimmed by 2 bases and J by 0 bases, leaving 8 bases between them. The CDR3 length is 14 residues. Per germline, CDR1 SGHTA and CDR2 FQGNSA. The CDR3 bases are TGTGCCAGCAGCTTAACAAAGAGCTCCTACGAGCAGTACTTC. Translation gives CASSLTKSSYEQYF.

For the CDR3, the DNA is TGTGCCAGCAGCGGTATAGCGGGGGCGAACACCGGGGAGCTGTTTTTT. Amino acids: CASSGIAGANTGELFF. The chain uses TRBV7-2 and TRBJ2-2; 9 bases agree with TRBD2. This CDR3 is 16 amino acids long. With V trimmed by 5 bases and J by 0 bases, 4 bases remained unmatched. CDR1 and CDR2 from the germline V gene are SGHTA and FQGNSA.

The rearrangement links TRBV27 to TRBJ2-6, with unresolved D. Trimming pared 6 bases from V and 0 bases from J, leaving 9 bases between. The CDR3 has 15 residues. Germline V gene sequence: CDR1 MNHEY, CDR2 SMNVEV (reference sequence). CDR3 loop: CASRPTSSGANVLTF. In DNA form, the CDR3 reads TGTGCCAGCAGGCCCACCAGCTCTGGGGCCAACGTCCTGACTTTC. Using reference TRBV27 and TRBJ2-6 for the parts outside the CDR3, the full variable domain is EAQVTQNPRYLITVTGKKLTVTCSQNMNHEYMSWYRQDPGLGLRQIYYSMNVEVTDKGDVPEGYKVSRKEKRNFPLILESPSPNQTSLYFCASRPTSSGANVLTFGAGSRLTVL.

The rearrangement links TRBV7-2 to TRBJ2-7; D may match TRBD1 or TRBD2 (7 bases each). CDR3 length equals 14 residues. Trimming removed 3 bases at V and 3 bases at J, with 12 bases between. The germline V gene has CDR1 SGHTA and CDR2 FQGNSA. CDR3 region: CASSLQGGNYEQYF. The CDR3 bases are TGTGCCAGCAGCTTGCAGGGGGGGAACTACGAGCAGTACTTC.

The chain is built from TRBV18 and TRBJ1-5; no clear D. Germline values: CDR1 KGHSH, CDR2 LQKENI. This CDR3 is built from 14 residues. The V and J ends lost 6 bases and 1 base respectively, with 10 bases between them. CDR3 region: CASSAGSSNQPQHF. CDR3 DNA: TGTGCCAGCTCGGCCGGCTCGAGCAATCAGCCCCAGCATTTT.

J is TRBJ2-7 and V is TRBV11-2; D is possibly TRBD2 (5 bases). The V end lost 3 bases, the J end lost 2 bases, and 11 bases lay between the germline ends. Germline CDR1 reads SGHAT; CDR2 reads FQNNGV. The CDR3 totals 14 residues. The CDR3 region is CASSLGDSAYEQYF. In DNA form, the CDR3 reads TGTGCCAGCAGCTTGGGAGACTCAGCCTACGAGCAGTACTTC.